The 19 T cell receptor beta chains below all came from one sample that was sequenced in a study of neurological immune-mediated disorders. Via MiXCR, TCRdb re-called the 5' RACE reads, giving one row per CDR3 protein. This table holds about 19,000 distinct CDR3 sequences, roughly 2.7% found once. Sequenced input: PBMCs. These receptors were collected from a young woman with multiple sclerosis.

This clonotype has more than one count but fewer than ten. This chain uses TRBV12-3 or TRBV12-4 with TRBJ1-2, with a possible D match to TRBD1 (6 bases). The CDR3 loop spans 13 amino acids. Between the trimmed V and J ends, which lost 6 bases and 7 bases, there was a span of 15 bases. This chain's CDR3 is CASSVERGFGYTF. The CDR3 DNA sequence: TGTGCCAGCAGCGTCGAAAGGGGGTTTGGCTACACCTTC.

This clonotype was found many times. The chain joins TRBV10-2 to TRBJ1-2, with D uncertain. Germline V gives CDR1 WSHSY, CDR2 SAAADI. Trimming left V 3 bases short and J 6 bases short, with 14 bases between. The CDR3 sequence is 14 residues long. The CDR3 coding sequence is TGCGCCAGCAGTGATCGTGGGGTTTTTCATGGCTACACCTTC. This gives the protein CASSDRGVFHGYTF.

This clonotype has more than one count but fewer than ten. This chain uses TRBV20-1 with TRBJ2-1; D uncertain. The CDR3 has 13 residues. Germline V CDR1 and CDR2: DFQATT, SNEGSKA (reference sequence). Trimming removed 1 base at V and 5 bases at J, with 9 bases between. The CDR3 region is CSARVGYDNEQFF. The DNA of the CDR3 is TGCAGTGCTAGAGTGGGTTATGACAATGAGCAGTTCTTC.

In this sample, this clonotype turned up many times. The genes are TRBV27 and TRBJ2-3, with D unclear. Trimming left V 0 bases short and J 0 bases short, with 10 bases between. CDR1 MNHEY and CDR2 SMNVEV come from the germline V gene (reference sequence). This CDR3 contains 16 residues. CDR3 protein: CASSLSGIRSTDTQYF. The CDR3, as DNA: TGTGCCAGCAGTTTATCAGGGATTCGTAGCACAGATACGCAGTATTTT.

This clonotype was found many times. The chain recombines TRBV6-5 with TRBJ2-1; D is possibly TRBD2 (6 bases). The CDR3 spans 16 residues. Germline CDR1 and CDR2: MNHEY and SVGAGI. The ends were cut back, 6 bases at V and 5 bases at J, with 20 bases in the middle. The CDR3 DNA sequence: TGTGCCAGCAGACCCCCGGCGAGGGAGGTACACAATGAGCAGTTCTTC. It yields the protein CASRPPAREVHNEQFF.

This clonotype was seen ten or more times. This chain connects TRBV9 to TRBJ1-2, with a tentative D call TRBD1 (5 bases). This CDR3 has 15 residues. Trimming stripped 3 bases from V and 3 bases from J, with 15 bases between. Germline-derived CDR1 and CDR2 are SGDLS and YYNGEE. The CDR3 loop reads CASSEGSRDDYGYTF. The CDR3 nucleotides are TGTGCCAGCAGCGAAGGTAGTAGGGACGACTATGGCTACACCTTC.

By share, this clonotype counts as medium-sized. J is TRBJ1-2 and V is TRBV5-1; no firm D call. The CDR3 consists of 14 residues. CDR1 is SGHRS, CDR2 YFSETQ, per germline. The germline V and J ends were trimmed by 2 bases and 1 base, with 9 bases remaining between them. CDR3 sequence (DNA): TGCGCCAGCAGCTTTGAAGGGCGTAACTATGGCTACACCTTC. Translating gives CASSFEGRNYGYTF.

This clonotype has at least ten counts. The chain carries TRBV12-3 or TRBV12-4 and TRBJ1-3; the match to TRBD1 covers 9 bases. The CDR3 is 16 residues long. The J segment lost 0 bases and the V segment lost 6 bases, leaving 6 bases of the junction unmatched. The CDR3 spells CASSPQGALSGNTIYF. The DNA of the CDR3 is TGTGCCAGCAGCCCACAGGGGGCTCTCTCTGGAAACACCATATATTTT.

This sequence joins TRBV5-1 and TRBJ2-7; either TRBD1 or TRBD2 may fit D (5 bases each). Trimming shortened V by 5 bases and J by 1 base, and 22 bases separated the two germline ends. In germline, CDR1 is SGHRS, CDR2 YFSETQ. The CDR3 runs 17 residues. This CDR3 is CASSYGDRSEQSYEQYF. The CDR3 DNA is TGCGCCAGCAGTTACGGGGACCGTTCCGAACAATCCTACGAGCAGTACTTC.

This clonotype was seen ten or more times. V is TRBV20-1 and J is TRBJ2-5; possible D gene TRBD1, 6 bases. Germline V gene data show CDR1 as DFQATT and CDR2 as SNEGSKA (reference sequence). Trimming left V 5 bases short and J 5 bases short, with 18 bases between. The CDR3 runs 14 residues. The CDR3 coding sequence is TGCAGTGCTCCAGATTTGGGGGCAAGGGAGACCCAGTACTTC. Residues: CSAPDLGARETQYF.

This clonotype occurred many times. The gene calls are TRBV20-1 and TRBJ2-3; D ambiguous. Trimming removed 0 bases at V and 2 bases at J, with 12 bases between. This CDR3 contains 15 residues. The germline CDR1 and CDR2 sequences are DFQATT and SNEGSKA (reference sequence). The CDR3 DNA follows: TGCAGTGCTAGAGATGCAGCTAGTCCCACAGATACGCAGTATTTT. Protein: CSARDAASPTDTQYF.

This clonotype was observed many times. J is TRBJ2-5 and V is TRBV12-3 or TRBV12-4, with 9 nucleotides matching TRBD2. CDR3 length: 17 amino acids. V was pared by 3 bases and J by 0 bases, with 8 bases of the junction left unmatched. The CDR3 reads CASSFLAGGKYQETQYF. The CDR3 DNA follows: TGTGCCAGCAGTTTTTTGGCGGGGGGGAAGTACCAAGAGACCCAGTACTTC.

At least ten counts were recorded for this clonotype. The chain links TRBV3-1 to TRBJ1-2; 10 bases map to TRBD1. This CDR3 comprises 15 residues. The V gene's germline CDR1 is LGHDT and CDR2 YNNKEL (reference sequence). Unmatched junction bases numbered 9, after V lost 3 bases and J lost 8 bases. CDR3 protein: CASSHPGQGKQGYTF. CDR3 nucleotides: TGTGCCAGCAGCCATCCGGGACAGGGGAAACAAGGCTACACCTTC.

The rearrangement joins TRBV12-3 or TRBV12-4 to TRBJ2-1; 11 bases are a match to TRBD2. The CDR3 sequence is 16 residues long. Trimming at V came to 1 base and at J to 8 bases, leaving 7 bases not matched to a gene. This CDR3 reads CASSLVFLAGGDEQFF. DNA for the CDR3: TGTGCCAGCAGTTTAGTTTTTCTAGCGGGAGGTGATGAGCAGTTCTTC.

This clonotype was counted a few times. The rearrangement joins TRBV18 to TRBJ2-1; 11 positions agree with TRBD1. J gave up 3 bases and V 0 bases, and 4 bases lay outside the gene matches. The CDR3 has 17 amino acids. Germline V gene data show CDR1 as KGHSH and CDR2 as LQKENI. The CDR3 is CASSPPDRGPYYNEQFF. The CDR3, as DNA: TGTGCCAGCTCACCACCGGACAGGGGGCCATACTACAATGAGCAGTTCTTC.

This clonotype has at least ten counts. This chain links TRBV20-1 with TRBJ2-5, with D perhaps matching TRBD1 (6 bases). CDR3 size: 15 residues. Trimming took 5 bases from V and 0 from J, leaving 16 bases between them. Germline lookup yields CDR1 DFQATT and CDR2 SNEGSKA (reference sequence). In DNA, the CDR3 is TGCAGTGCTGGAAGACAGGTGGGGAACCAAGAGACCCAGTACTTC. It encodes CSAGRQVGNQETQYF.

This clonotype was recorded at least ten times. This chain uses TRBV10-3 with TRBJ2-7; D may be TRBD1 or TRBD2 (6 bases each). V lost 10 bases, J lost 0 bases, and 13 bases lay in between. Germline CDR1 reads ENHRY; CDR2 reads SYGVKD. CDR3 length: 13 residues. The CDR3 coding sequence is TGTGCCACGCGGGACACGAGCTCCTACGAGCAGTACTTC. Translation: CATRDTSSYEQYF.

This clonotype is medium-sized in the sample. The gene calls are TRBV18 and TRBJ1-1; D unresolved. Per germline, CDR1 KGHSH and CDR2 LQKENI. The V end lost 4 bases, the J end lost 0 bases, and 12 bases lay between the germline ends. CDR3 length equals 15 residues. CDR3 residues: CASSLTGSLNTEAFF. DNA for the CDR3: TGTGCCAGCTCACTAACCGGGTCCTTGAACACTGAAGCTTTCTTT.

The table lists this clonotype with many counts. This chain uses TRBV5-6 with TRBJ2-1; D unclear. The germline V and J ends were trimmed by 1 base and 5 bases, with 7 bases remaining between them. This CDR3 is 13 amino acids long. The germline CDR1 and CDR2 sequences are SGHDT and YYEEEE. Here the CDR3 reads CASSLTGHNEQFF. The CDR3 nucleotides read TGTGCCAGCAGCTTGACCGGGCACAATGAGCAGTTCTTC.